These 10 T cell receptor beta chains were all obtained from the same sample, sequenced in a study of blood T cell repertoires in COVID-19. The table came from immunoSEQ multiplex PCR; TCRdb's copy has only in-frame clones and leaves some out. The profile shows some 99,000 clones, 85% to 90% of them singletons. The sample consisted of peripheral blood. These TCRs come from a human donor in a cohort sampled during active COVID-19.

Details on this clone: Other DNA sequences of this sample code for an identical CDR3. The V gene is TRBV5-1, the J gene TRBJ2-2, with D possibly being TRBD2 (6 bases). Trimming removed 0 bases from V and 4 bases from J, with 7 bases in between. This CDR3 has 14 amino acids. The germline V gene encodes CDR1 SGHRS and CDR2 YFSETQ. CDR3 sequence (DNA): TGCGCCAGCAGCTTGGCCGGGGGCACCGGGGAGCTGTTTTTT. Translated: CASSLAGGTGELFF.

The V gene is TRBV5-5, the J gene TRBJ1-2; D perhaps matches TRBD1 (5 bases). This CDR3 has 14 residues. From germline, CDR1 is SGHKS and CDR2 YYEKEE (reference sequence). V lost 4 bases and J lost 4, with 14 bases in between. The CDR3 is CASSRTDSLYGYTF. As DNA, the CDR3 is TGTGCCAGCAGCCGGACCGACAGCCTCTATGGCTACACCTTC.

The chain couples TRBV7-2 to TRBJ1-6, with D hard to call. This CDR3 has 15 amino acids. V dropped 2 bases and J dropped 7 bases, with 12 bases sitting between them. CDR1 and CDR2 from the germline V gene are SGHTA and FQGNSA. The DNA of the CDR3 is TGTGCCAGCAGCTTAAGCCCGAGTAAAAATTCACCCCTCCACTTT. Translation gives CASSLSPSKNSPLHF.

The chain carries TRBV29-1 and TRBJ1-1, with unresolved D. The CDR3 sequence is 12 residues long. Trimming shortened V by 6 bases and J by 1 base, and 9 bases separated the two germline ends. Germline CDR1 is SQVTM and CDR2 is ANQGSEA. The CDR3 DNA reads as TGCAGCGTGAGACATCAGAACACTGAAGCTTTCTTT. Amino acid sequence: CSVRHQNTEAFF.

The chain employs TRBV11-1 and TRBJ2-1, with TRBD1 identical over 8 bases. With 5 bases clipped from V and 4 bases from J, the junction kept 10 bases outside the gene matches. Germline V gives CDR1 SGHAT, CDR2 FQDESV (reference sequence). This CDR3 is 16 amino acids long. CDR3 sequence: CASSPLRDRIYNEQFF. The CDR3 nucleotides are TGTGCCAGCAGCCCCCTTCGGGACAGGATATACAATGAGCAGTTCTTC.

This clone was counted once. The V gene is TRBV7-2, the J gene TRBJ1-1, with unresolved D. The CDR3 totals 15 residues. V gave up 6 bases and J gave up 1 base, with 15 bases separating them. The germline V gene has CDR1 SGHTA and CDR2 FQGNSA. The CDR3 sequence: CASRQFTGSNTEAFF. As DNA, the CDR3 is TGTGCCAGCAGACAATTTACGGGTTCGAACACTGAAGCTTTCTTT.

This chain connects TRBV3-1 (or the pseudogene TRBV3-2) to TRBJ2-3, with D maybe TRBD1 (6 bases). The length of the CDR3 is 15 residues. Deletions cut 4 bases from V and 2 bases from J, with 13 bases between. Per germline, CDR1 LGHDT and CDR2 YNNKEL (reference sequence). The CDR3 sequence: CASSPMTGSTDTQYF. The CDR3 DNA sequence: TGTGCCAGCAGCCCCATGACAGGATCCACAGATACGCAGTATTTT.

The gene calls are TRBV28 and TRBJ2-7, with unresolved D. This CDR3 is 13 amino acids long. The ends were cut back, 0 bases at V and 5 bases at J, with 8 bases in the middle. Germline V lookup: CDR1 MDHEN, CDR2 SYDVKM. This chain's CDR3 is CASSLWGSHEQYF. Here the CDR3 DNA reads TGTGCCAGCAGTTTATGGGGCTCGCACGAGCAGTACTTC.

The chain links TRBV5-4 to TRBJ1-1; 7 nucleotides line up with TRBD1. The germline V gene has CDR1 SGHNT and CDR2 YYREEE (reference sequence). The CDR3 totals 13 residues. The V and J ends lost 4 bases and 4 bases, in that order; junction bases with no gene match: 4. CDR3: CASSADRATEAFF. CDR3 bases: TGTGCCAGCAGCGCTGACAGGGCCACTGAAGCTTTCTTT. Full variable domain (remainder filled in from reference TRBV5-4 and TRBJ1-1): ETGVTQSPTHLIKTRGQQVTLRCSSQSGHNTVSWYQQALGQGPQFIFQYYREEENGRGNFPPRFSGLQFPNYSSELNVNALELDDSALYLCASSADRATEAFFGQGTRLTVV.

The V and J genes are TRBV11-2 and TRBJ2-4; D might be TRBD1 (6 bases). V was trimmed by 1 base and J by 6 bases, leaving 10 bases between them. CDR1 is SGHAT, CDR2 FQNNGV, per germline. This CDR3 region has 14 residues. The CDR3 is CASSLVGGGNIQYF. CDR3 sequence (DNA): TGTGCCAGCAGCTTAGTTGGGGGCGGAAACATTCAGTACTTC.